This T cell receptor beta chain was identified during a study of shared clonotypes between healthy human individuals. This CDR3 is built from 16 residues. CDR1 and CDR2 (germline): MDHEN, SYDVKM. Trimming stripped 5 bases from V and 2 bases from J, with 18 bases between. This table comes from immunoSEQ multiplex PCR, and its TCRdb copy is limited to in-frame clones, with some not included. Of 1.6 million or so clones in the sample, roughly 96% were seen once. This sequence was found in a man in his thirties or forties in good health. Sequences were obtained from naive CD4+ T cells sorted from blood. This sample's subset: CD45RA+ positively selected. The rearrangement joins TRBV28 to TRBJ1-2; D remains ambiguous. CDR3 in DNA: TGTGCCAGCAGTCCCCCCCATGAAGGAACCAACTATGGCTACACCTTC. Its protein is CASSPPHEGTNYGYTF.